This T cell receptor (beta chain) was sequenced for a study of naive and memory T cell subsets. As regards this clonotype: Its antigen is not identified.

Whole-study results and caveats: Possibly reflecting memory cells re-expressing CD45RA, a few larger clonotypes occurred in naive repertoires, especially CD8.

Two oligonucleotides, mixed equimolar, formed the beta constant-region primer covering TRBC1 and TRBC2. Four rounds of PCR amplified the ligated cDNA using nested alpha and beta constant-region primers plus SP2. The cDNA 3' end received a ligated single-stranded oligonucleotide carrying the SP2 primer and a 12-nucleotide UMI. Each CDR3 protein is one row after TCRdb ran MiXCR on the UMI-ligation and nested PCR reads. Among 130,000 to 150,000 distinct CDR3 sequences listed, approximately 22% were seen once. CMV status came from CD4+ IFNgamma after overnight CMV lysate stimulation. Sequential positive selection took CD4 T cells first, then CD8 T cells. Four subsets defined by CD45RA and CD27 were sorted after CD3, CD4, CD8 and live/dead staining. There are 17 residues in the CDR3. Trimming at V came to 5 bases and at J to 1 base, leaving 9 bases not matched to a gene. Per the germline V gene, CDR1 is LGHDT and CDR2 is YNNKEL (reference sequence).

The sample taken for sequencing was naive CD4+ T cells from blood. This sequence joins TRBV3-1 and TRBJ1-5; 9 bases are a match to TRBD1. The TCR sequence derives from a human donor in good health. This CDR3 is CASSARGTGLSNQPQHF. The CDR3 region has the DNA TGTGCCAGCAGCGCCCGCGGGACAGGGTTGAGCAATCAGCCCCAGCATTTT. The full variable domain, with the rest looked up from reference TRBV3-1 and TRBJ1-5, is DTAVSQTPKYLVTQMGNDKSIKCEQNLGHDTMYWYKQDSKKFLKIMFSYNNKELIINETVPNRFSPKSPDKAHLNLHINSLELGDSAVYFCASSARGTGLSNQPQHFGDGTRLSIL.